These 25 T cell receptor beta chains were sequenced from one sample in a study of CD8 T cells in ankylosing spondylitis. TCRdb independently ran MiXCR on the 5' RACE reads; one entry per CDR3 protein. The sample has hundreds of thousands of distinct CDR3 sequences; roughly 26% are singletons. Specimen: blood, either unsorted or a sorted T cell fraction (not recorded which). The receptor set was obtained from a male donor with ankylosing spondylitis or in good health (not recorded which).

This clonotype has at least ten counts. The chain is built from TRBV7-2 and TRBJ2-7; D tentatively reads TRBD1 or TRBD2 (7 bases each). The germline V gene encodes CDR1 SGHTA and CDR2 FQGNSA. CDR3 length equals 16 residues. Trimming shortened V by 5 bases and J by 1 base, and 18 bases separated the two germline ends. The CDR3 bases are TGTGCCAGCAGCGTGCATGCAGGGGGGGCATCCTACGAGCAGTACTTC. Its translation: CASSVHAGGASYEQYF.

A remark on this clonotype: The junction departs from the called germline gene at one end, perhaps through a read error. The rearrangement links TRBV20-1 to TRBJ2-7, with TRBD1 as a possible D gene (7 bases). CDR1 and CDR2 (germline): DFQATT, SNEGSKA (reference sequence). The CDR3 consists of 16 residues. This CDR3 reads CSARGRDSEVSYEQYF. The DNA of the CDR3 is TGCAGTGCCAGAGGGCGGGACAGTGAAGTTTCCTACGAGCAGTACTTC.

This clonotype was seen many times. V gene TRBV29-1 combines with J gene TRBJ2-3, with no clear D. Trimming cost V 3 bases and J 6 bases, with 4 bases left between them. Germline assignment: CDR1 SQVTM and CDR2 ANQGSEA. The CDR3 spans 10 residues. The CDR3 DNA reads as TGCAGCGTTGATTCCGATACGCAGTATTTT. This codes for CSVDSDTQYF.

On this clonotype: A much larger clone lies one base from this, so it may be a read error. The rearrangement uses TRBV13 and TRBJ2-3; D is uncertain. Germline loops: CDR1 PRHDT, CDR2 FYEKMQ (reference sequence). Trimming cost V 5 bases and J 2 bases, with 5 bases left between them. The length of the CDR3 is 12 residues. The DNA of the CDR3 is TGTGCCAGCAGCCGGGCCACAGATACGCAGTATTTT. Translation gives CASSRATDTQYF. Drawing the rest from reference TRBV13 and TRBJ2-3, the complete variable domain is AAGVIQSPRHLIKEKRETATLKCYPIPRHDTVYWYQQGPGQDPQFLISFYEKMQSDKGSIPDRFSAQQFSDYHSELNMSSLELGDSALYFCASSRATDTQYFGPGTRLTVL.

This chain links TRBV6-5 with TRBJ1-3, with D hard to call. Per the germline V gene, CDR1 is MNHEY and CDR2 is SVGAGI. The CDR3 has 14 residues. Trimming left V 4 bases short and J 0 bases short, with 7 bases between. The CDR3 DNA is TGTGCCAGCAGTTCATGGCCCTCTGGAAACACCATATATTTT. Amino acids: CASSSWPSGNTIYF.

This clonotype came up a few times. V usage is TRBV20-1 and J usage is TRBJ1-2; TRBD1 matches at 9 bases. In germline, CDR1 is DFQATT, CDR2 SNEGSKA (reference sequence). With 4 bases clipped from V and 5 bases from J, the junction kept 8 bases outside the gene matches. The CDR3 contains 14 residues. In nucleotides, the CDR3 is TGCAGTGCTACACAGGGGGCGCAAGGATATGGCTACACCTTC. Translated: CSATQGAQGYGYTF.

This clonotype was seen many times. This chain uses TRBV5-1 with TRBJ2-1, with TRBD1 matching over 10 bases. Trimming at V came to 4 bases and at J to 9 bases, leaving 13 bases not matched to a gene. CDR3 length: 16 amino acids. Germline lookup yields CDR1 SGHRS and CDR2 YFSETQ. The CDR3 coding sequence is TGCGCCAGCAGCACGGGACAGGGGCCCCAGGGAGGTGAGCAGTTCTTC. Its protein product is CASSTGQGPQGGEQFF.

The chain employs TRBV9 and TRBJ2-4; D gene uncertain. V shed 3 bases and J shed 5 bases, with 12 bases lying between them. Germline V gives CDR1 SGDLS, CDR2 YYNGEE. The CDR3 runs to 14 residues. CDR3 nucleotides: TGTGCCAGCAGCGCAACCGCTGTAGAAAACATTCAGTACTTC. Amino acids: CASSATAVENIQYF.

In its sample, this clonotype was seen many times. The chain links TRBV29-1 to TRBJ2-5; 7 bases agree with TRBD1. Per the germline V gene, CDR1 is SQVTM and CDR2 is ANQGSEA. Losses at the gene ends were 8 bases for V and 2 bases for J; bases not matched to a gene: 5. The CDR3 extends over 12 amino acids. The DNA for the CDR3 is TGCAGCACTCGACAGGGACAAGAGACCCAGTACTTC. This encodes CSTRQGQETQYF.

This clonotype was found many times. V usage is TRBV10-2 and J usage is TRBJ2-1; 8 bases are shared with TRBD2. CDR3 length: 14 residues. Germline V CDR1 and CDR2: WSHSY, SAAADI. V lost 6 bases and J lost 7; bases outside the gene matches: 8. The CDR3 sequence is CASRVAGRWNEQFF. CDR3 DNA sequence: TGCGCCAGCAGGGTAGCGGGAAGGTGGAATGAGCAGTTCTTC.

The chain employs TRBV6-5 and TRBJ2-3; 8 bases are shared with TRBD2. Germline V CDR1 and CDR2: MNHEY, SVGAGI. CDR3 length equals 15 residues. After removal of 2 bases from V and 3 bases from J, the junction contained 4 bases not matched to a gene. The CDR3 spells CASSYKRGSTDTQYF. DNA of the CDR3: TGTGCCAGCAGTTACAAGCGGGGGTCGACAGATACGCAGTATTTT.

There are a few counts of this clonotype. The V gene is TRBV29-1, the J gene TRBJ1-1; D gene uncertain. The length of the CDR3 is 12 residues. With 5 bases removed from V and 7 bases from J, the gap between germline ends came to 14 bases. The germline V gene has CDR1 SQVTM and CDR2 ANQGSEA. CDR3 coding DNA: TGCAGCGTTTATCGCTCCTCAGGTGAAGCTTTCTTT. Amino acids: CSVYRSSGEAFF. The full variable domain, completed using reference TRBV29-1 and TRBJ1-1, is SAVISQKPSRDICQRGTSLTIQCQVDSQVTMMFWYRQQPGQSLTLIATANQGSEATYESGFVIDKFPISRPNLTFSTLTVSNMSPEDSSIYLCSVYRSSGEAFFGQGTRLTVV.

Ten or more counts support this clonotype. The rearrangement links TRBV12-3 or TRBV12-4 to TRBJ2-3; D may be TRBD1 (6 bases). The length of the CDR3 is 14 residues. Trimming took off 5 bases at V and 9 bases at J, with 18 bases between the two ends. The CDR3 DNA reads as TGTGCCAGCAGTAAAGATACAGGGACCCCCACGCAGTATTTT. Its protein is CASSKDTGTPTQYF.

This clonotype was recorded many times. The rearrangement links TRBV7-3 to TRBJ2-3; either TRBD1 or TRBD2 may fit D (7 bases each). Germline V gene sequence: CDR1 SGHTA, CDR2 FQGTGA. V gave up 4 bases and J gave up 7 bases, with 18 bases separating them. The CDR3 runs to 15 residues. CDR3 in amino acids: CASSSQGGSDHTQYF. Here the CDR3 DNA reads TGTGCCAGCAGCTCTCAGGGGGGGTCCGACCATACGCAGTATTTT.

CDR3 coding DNA: TGTGCCACCTCTTTCGGGAGGGCCGGCACAGATACGCAGTATTTT. Protein: CATSFGRAGTDTQYF. This chain joins TRBV10-3 and TRBJ2-3; 8 bases line up with TRBD2. CDR1 ENHRY and CDR2 SYGVKD come from the germline V gene. V was pared by 10 bases and J by 1 base, with 10 bases of the junction left unmatched. The CDR3 has 15 amino acids.

This clonotype was recorded many times. The CDR3 sequence: CASSLGTGANTQYF. CDR3 nucleotide sequence: TGCGCCAGCAGCCTCGGGACAGGGGCAAATACGCAGTATTTT. The rearrangement joins TRBV5-1 to TRBJ2-3; 10 bases line up with TRBD1. Trimming at V came to 4 bases and at J to 7 bases, leaving 6 bases not matched to a gene. The CDR3 is made up of 14 amino acids. Germline lookup yields CDR1 SGHRS and CDR2 YFSETQ.

This clonotype was detected ten times or more. V usage is TRBV5-1 and J usage is TRBJ2-7; D gene unclear. The CDR3 extends over 15 amino acids. The V end was cut by 6 bases, the J end by 5 bases, with 21 bases between. Germline CDR1 and CDR2: SGHRS and YFSETQ. CDR3 nucleotide sequence: TGCGCCAGCACCCCGGTTGGGTACGCCGCAAACGAGCAGTACTTC. As protein: CASTPVGYAANEQYF. The variable domain in full, completed from reference TRBV5-1 and TRBJ2-7, reads KAGVTQTPRYLIKTRGQQVTLSCSPISGHRSVSWYQQTPGQGLQFLFEYFSETQRNKGNFPGRFSGRQFSNSRSEMNVSTLELGDSALYLCASTPVGYAANEQYFGPGTRLTVT.

Many counts were recorded for this clonotype. This chain uses TRBV29-1 with TRBJ2-1; the match to TRBD2 covers 10 bases. The CDR3 has 13 residues. V lost 3 bases to trimming and J lost 8 bases; unmatched junction nucleotides: 4. Germline loops: CDR1 SQVTM, CDR2 ANQGSEA. The CDR3 nucleotides are TGCAGCGTTGACAGCGGGAGGGTCGATGAGCAGTTCTTC. This encodes CSVDSGRVDEQFF.

This clonotype was found a few times. The genes are TRBV27 and TRBJ2-7; 11 nucleotides agree with TRBD1. The CDR3 totals 15 residues. V gave up 6 bases and J gave up 2 bases; unmatched junction bases: 6. Germline lookup yields CDR1 MNHEY and CDR2 SMNVEV (reference sequence). DNA for the CDR3: TGTGCCAGCAGCGCCGGGACAGGGGGTACCTACGAGCAGTACTTC. Protein sequence: CASSAGTGGTYEQYF.

At least ten counts were recorded for this clonotype. The rearrangement uses TRBV4-2 and TRBJ2-1; 7 nucleotides align to TRBD2. Per germline, CDR1 LGHNA and CDR2 YNFKEQ. The CDR3 covers 17 residues. The V segment lost 0 bases and the J segment 2 bases; nucleotides outside the gene matches: 7. Here the CDR3 DNA reads TGTGCCAGCAGCCAAGATCCGGGCGGGAGAGCCTACAATGAGCAGTTCTTC. Amino acids: CASSQDPGGRAYNEQFF.

This clonotype was found many times. The V gene is TRBV12-3 or TRBV12-4, the J gene TRBJ2-3; 9 positions match TRBD1. Unmatched junction bases numbered 2, after V lost 6 bases and J lost 4 bases. This CDR3 region has 13 residues. The CDR3 spells CASRGQGPDTQYF. CDR3 in DNA: TGTGCCAGCAGGGGACAGGGACCAGATACGCAGTATTTT.

This clonotype was recorded a few times. This chain uses TRBV7-2 with TRBJ1-1, with D possibly being TRBD1 (5 bases). Germline V gives CDR1 SGHTA, CDR2 FQGNSA. The V and J ends lost 5 bases and 2 bases respectively, with 15 bases between them. The CDR3 runs 15 residues. The CDR3 sequence is CASSVPRTLNTEAFF. The CDR3 region has the DNA TGTGCCAGCAGCGTGCCCCGGACACTTAACACTGAAGCTTTCTTT.

This clonotype came up many times. The chain uses TRBV4-1 and TRBJ2-1, with D perhaps matching TRBD2 (6 bases). CDR3 size: 14 residues. Germline V gene lookup returns CDR1 MGHRA and CDR2 YSYEKL. The V and J ends lost 3 bases and 9 bases respectively, with 15 bases between them. The chain's CDR3 is CASSQGEAGREQFF. CDR3 DNA sequence: TGCGCCAGCAGCCAGGGGGAAGCGGGCCGTGAGCAGTTCTTC.

This clonotype was seen ten or more times. The genes are TRBV20-1 and TRBJ2-1, with TRBD2 matching over 7 bases. Per germline, CDR1 DFQATT and CDR2 SNEGSKA (reference sequence). J lost 0 bases, V lost 5 bases, and 4 bases had no gene match. The CDR3 is 14 amino acids. The CDR3 reads CSAVRGSSYNEQFF. CDR3 in DNA: TGCAGTGCTGTCCGCGGGAGCTCCTACAATGAGCAGTTCTTC.

Ten or more counts support this clonotype. The chain employs TRBV20-1 and TRBJ2-5; 8 bases align to TRBD1. Trimming cost V 4 bases and J 2 bases; bases outside gene matches: 3. The CDR3 sequence is 13 residues long. Germline loops: CDR1 DFQATT, CDR2 SNEGSKA (reference sequence). CDR3 sequence: CSAIGQGQETQYF. The DNA for the CDR3 is TGCAGTGCTATCGGACAGGGTCAAGAGACCCAGTACTTC.